A selection of T cell receptor beta chains follows, all from one sample in a study of T cells expressing NK-cell markers. TCRdb reanalyzed the 5' RACE reads and collapses them to one entry per CDR3 protein, without DNA. The sample table sets out some 390,000 distinct CDR3 sequences. Specimen: blood T cells: a sorted CD56 or NKG2C T cell subset, CD4+ or CD8+ T cells, or bulk PBMC T cells (not recorded which). These receptors all come from a woman aged 50 to 65 in good health. The CDR3 runs from the conserved cysteine through the conserved F or W.

v_gene	j_gene	CDR3aa
TRBV25-1	TRBJ2-5	CASSDRDRDQETQYF
TRBV20-1	TRBJ2-1	CSASVAGGRNEQFF
TRBV21-1	TRBJ1-2	CASSKARGPEVDYGYTF
TRBV15	TRBJ2-7	CATSRRGSYEQYF
TRBV3-1	TRBJ2-7	CASSQEAEGEQYF
TRBV6-6	TRBJ2-1	CASSHGAGVALDEQFF
TRBV9	TRBJ2-3	CASSTLPVDTQYF
TRBV4-1	TRBJ2-1	CASSQAPISGNEQFF
TRBV29-1	TRBJ2-3	CSAALVPSGGSTDTQYF
TRBV10-3	TRBJ2-1	CAISEGDGSSYNEQFF
TRBV30	TRBJ2-4	CACLKREKNIQYF
TRBV20-1	TRBJ2-1	CSASGSEPGLADNEQFF
TRBV20-1	TRBJ1-6	CSAADSGTPLHF
TRBV15	TRBJ1-1	CATSRGRDGFTEAFF
TRBV5-1	TRBJ2-4	CASSLGGLQAKNIQYF
TRBV13	TRBJ2-1	CASSSGLALGNEQFF
TRBV25-1	TRBJ2-1	CASSELAGINNEQFF
TRBV7-3	TRBJ2-7	CASIRSGTMYF
TRBV5-6	TRBJ2-1	CASSRTPGLGSYNEQFF
TRBV11-3	TRBJ2-7	CASSLWEGSDEQYF
TRBV6-5	TRBJ2-7	CASSPPGRAPYEQYF
TRBV5-1	TRBJ2-7	CASSSSLGSYEQYF
TRBV18	TRBJ2-2	CASSPLDRVVGELFF
TRBV12-5	TRBJ2-1	CASGLWREHEQFF
TRBV3-1	TRBJ1-5	CASSRAGLGTQPQHF
TRBV29-1	TRBJ2-1	CSAMITGKGSTNEQFF
TRBV7-9	TRBJ1-1	CASSRTGEDEAFF
TRBV5-1	TRBJ2-3	CASSSGGLQGRTDTQYF
TRBV12-3/TRBV12-4	TRBJ2-3	CASSRMDTQYF
TRBV15	TRBJ2-5	CATSRDPGLAEVGRETQYF
TRBV15	TRBJ1-2	CATSVDSPNGYTF
TRBV9	TRBJ2-7	CASSVGEGRWVEQYF
TRBV12-3/TRBV12-4	TRBJ1-2	CASSRRAYGYTF
TRBV5-1	TRBJ2-1	CASSSGGSSYNEQFF
TRBV12-3/TRBV12-4	TRBJ1-2	CASKESTAGYGYTF
TRBV12-3/TRBV12-4	TRBJ2-5	CASRATSGSVETQYF
TRBV5-1	TRBJ2-1	CASSALLAGVNNEQFF